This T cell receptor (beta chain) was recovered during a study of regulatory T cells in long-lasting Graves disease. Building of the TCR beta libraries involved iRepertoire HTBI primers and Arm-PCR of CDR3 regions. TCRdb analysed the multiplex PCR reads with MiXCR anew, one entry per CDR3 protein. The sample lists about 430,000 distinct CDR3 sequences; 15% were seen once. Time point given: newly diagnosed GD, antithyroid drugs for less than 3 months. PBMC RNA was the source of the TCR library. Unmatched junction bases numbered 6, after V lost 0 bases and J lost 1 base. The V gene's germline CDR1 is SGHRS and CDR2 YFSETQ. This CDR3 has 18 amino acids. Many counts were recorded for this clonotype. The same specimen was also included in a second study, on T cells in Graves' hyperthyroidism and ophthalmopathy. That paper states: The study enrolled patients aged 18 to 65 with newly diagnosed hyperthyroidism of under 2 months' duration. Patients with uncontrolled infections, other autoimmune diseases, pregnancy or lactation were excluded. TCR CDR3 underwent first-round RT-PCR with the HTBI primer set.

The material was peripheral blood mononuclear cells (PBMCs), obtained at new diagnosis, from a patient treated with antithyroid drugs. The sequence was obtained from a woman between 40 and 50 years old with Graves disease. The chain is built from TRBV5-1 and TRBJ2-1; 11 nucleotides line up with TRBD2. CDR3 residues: CASSLEGLAGGSYNEQFF. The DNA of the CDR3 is TGCGCCAGCAGCTTGGAAGGGCTAGCGGGAGGATCCTACAATGAGCAGTTCTTC. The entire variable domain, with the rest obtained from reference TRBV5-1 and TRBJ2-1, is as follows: KAGVTQTPRYLIKTRGQQVTLSCSPISGHRSVSWYQQTPGQGLQFLFEYFSETQRNKGNFPGRFSGRQFSNSRSEMNVSTLELGDSALYLCASSLEGLAGGSYNEQFFGPGTRLTVL.